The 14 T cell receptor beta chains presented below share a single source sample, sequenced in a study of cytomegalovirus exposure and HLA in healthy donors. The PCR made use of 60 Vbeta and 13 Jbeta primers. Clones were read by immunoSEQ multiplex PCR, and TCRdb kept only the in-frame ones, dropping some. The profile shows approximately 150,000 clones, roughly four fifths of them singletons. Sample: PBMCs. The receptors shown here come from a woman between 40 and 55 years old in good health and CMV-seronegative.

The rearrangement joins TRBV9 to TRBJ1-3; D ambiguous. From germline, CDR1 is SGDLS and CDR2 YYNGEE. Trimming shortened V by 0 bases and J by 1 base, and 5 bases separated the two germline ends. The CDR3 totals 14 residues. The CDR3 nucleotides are TGTGCCAGCAGCGTAGGGGCATCTGGAAACACCATATATTTT. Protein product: CASSVGASGNTIYF.

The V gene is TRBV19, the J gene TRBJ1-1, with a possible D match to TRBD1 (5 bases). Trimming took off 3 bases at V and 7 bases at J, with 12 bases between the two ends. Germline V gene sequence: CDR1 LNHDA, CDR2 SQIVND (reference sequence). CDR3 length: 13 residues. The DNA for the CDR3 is TGTGCCAGTAGTATCCAACCTCAGGGTGAAGCTTTCTTT. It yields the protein CASSIQPQGEAFF.

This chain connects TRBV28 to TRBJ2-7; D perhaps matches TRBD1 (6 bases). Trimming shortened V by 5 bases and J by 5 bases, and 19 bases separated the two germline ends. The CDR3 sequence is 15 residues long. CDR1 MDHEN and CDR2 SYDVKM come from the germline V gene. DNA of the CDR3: TGTGCCAGCAGTCCCTCCGACGCTGGGGGCCACGAGCAGTACTTC. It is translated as CASSPSDAGGHEQYF.

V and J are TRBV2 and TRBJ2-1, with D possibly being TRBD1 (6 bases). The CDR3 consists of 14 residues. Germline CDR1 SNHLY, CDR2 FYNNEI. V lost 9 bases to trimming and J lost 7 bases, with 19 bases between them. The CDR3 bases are TGTGCCAGTGCAAGAGGGACACCGAGGAATGAGCAGTTCTTC. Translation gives CASARGTPRNEQFF.

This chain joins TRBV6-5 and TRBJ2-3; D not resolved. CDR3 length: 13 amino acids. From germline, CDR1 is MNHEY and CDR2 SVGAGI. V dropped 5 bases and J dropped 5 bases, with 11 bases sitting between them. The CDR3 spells CASSRSQRDTQYF. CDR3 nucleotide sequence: TGTGCCAGCAGTCGTTCACAGAGAGATACGCAGTATTTT.

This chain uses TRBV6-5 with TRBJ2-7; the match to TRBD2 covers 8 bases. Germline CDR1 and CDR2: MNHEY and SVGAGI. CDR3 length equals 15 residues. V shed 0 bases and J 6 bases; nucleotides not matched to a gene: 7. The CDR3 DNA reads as TGTGCCAGCAGTTACTCGATGGTAGCGGGGACCGAGCAGTACTTC. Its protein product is CASSYSMVAGTEQYF.

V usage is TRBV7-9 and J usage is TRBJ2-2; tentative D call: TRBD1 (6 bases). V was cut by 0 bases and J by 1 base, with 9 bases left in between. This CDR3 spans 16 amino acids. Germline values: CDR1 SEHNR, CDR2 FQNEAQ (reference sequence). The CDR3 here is CASSLARGQNTGELFF. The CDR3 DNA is TGTGCCAGCAGCTTAGCGAGGGGACAGAACACCGGGGAGCTGTTTTTT. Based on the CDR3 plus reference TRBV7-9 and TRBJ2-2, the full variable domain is DTGVSQNPRHKITKRGQNVTFRCDPISEHNRLYWYRQTLGQGPEFLTYFQNEAQLEKSRLLSDRFSAERPKGSFSTLEIQRTEQGDSAMYLCASSLARGQNTGELFFGEGSRLTVL.

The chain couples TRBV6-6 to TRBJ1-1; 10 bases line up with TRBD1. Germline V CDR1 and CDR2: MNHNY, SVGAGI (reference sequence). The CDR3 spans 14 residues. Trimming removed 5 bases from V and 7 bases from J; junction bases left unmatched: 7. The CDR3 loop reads CASSHRDRGVEAFF. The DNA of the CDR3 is TGTGCCAGCAGTCATCGGGACAGGGGTGTTGAAGCTTTCTTT.

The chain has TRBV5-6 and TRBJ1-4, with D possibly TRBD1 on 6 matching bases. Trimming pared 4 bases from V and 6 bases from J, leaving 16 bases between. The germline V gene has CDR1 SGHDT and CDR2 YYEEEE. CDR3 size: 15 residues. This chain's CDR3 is CASSPRQAGDEKLFF. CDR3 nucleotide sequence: TGTGCCAGCAGCCCACGACAGGCAGGGGATGAAAAACTGTTTTTT.

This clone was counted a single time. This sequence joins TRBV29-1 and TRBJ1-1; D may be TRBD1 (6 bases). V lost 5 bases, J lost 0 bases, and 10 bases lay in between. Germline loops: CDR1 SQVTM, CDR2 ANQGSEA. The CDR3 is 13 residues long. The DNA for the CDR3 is TGCAGCGTTAACTACAGGGTGAACACTGAAGCTTTCTTT. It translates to CSVNYRVNTEAFF.

CDR3 nucleotides: TGTGCCAGCAGTCATTCAGGGGGAAAGGGCTACACCTTC. It yields the protein CASSHSGGKGYTF. The V call is TRBV7-3, the J call TRBJ1-2, with 7 bases that match TRBD1. This CDR3 has 13 residues. Germline CDR1 is SGHTA and CDR2 is FQGTGA. The V and J ends lost 6 bases and 8 bases, in that order; junction bases with no gene match: 9.

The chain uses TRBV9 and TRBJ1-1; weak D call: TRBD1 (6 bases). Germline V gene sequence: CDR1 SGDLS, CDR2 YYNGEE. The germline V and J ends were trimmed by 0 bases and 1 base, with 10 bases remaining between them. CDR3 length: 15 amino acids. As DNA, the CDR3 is TGTGCCAGCAGCGTAGGAAACAGGGCGAACACTGAAGCTTTCTTT. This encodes CASSVGNRANTEAFF.

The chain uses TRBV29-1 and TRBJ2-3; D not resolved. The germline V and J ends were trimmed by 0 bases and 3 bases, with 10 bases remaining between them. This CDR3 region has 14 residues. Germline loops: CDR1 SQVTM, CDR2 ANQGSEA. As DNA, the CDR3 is TGCAGCGTTGAAGATCGACTCCTTACAGATACGCAGTATTTT. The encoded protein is CSVEDRLLTDTQYF.

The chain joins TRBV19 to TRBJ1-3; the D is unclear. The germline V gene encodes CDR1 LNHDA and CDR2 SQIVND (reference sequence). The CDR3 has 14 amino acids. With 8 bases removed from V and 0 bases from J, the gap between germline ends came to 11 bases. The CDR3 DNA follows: TGTGCCAGTGCCCCACAGTTCTCTGGAAACACCATATATTTT. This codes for CASAPQFSGNTIYF.